This T cell receptor (beta chain) appears in the sequencing data of a study of cytomegalovirus exposure and HLA in healthy donors. A few counts support this clone. The antigen is undetermined. V lost 2 bases, J lost 8 bases, and 10 bases stayed unmatched. CDR3 length equals 16 residues. The germline CDR1 and CDR2 sequences are SGDLS and YYNGEE. General observations from the study: Presence/absence analyses assumed roughly uniform sequencing depth across donors. For most TCR beta V segments, an earlier analysis put the productive rate at about 87% or about 30% of the time.

The PCR had 60 Vbeta and 13 Jbeta primers. This table comes from immunoSEQ multiplex PCR, and its TCRdb copy is limited to in-frame clones, with some not included. In the table there are approximately 140,000 clones, roughly 69% of which are singletons. Material for sequencing was PBMCs. The sequence was collected from a human donor in good health. This chain uses TRBV9 with TRBJ2-1; 10 positions match TRBD2. CDR3 sequence (DNA): TGTGCCAGCAGCGTGGATCTAGCGGGAGTTCTCCATGAGCAGTTCTTC. Its translation: CASSVDLAGVLHEQFF.